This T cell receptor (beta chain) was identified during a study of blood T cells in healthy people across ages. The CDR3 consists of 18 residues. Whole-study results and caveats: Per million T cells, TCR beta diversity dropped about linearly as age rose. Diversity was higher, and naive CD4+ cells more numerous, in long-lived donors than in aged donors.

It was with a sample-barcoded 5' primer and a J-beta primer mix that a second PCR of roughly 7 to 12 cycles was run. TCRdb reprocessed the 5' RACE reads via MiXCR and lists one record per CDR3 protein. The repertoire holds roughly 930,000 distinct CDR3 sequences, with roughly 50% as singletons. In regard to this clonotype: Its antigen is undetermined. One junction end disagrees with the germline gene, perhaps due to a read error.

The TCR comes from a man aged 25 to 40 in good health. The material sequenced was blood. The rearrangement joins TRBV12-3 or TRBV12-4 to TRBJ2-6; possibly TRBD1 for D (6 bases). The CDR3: CASSLARGVSSGANVLTF. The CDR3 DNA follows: TGTGCCAGCAGTCTAGCCAGGGGAGTCTCGTCTGGGGCCAACGTCCTGACTTTC.